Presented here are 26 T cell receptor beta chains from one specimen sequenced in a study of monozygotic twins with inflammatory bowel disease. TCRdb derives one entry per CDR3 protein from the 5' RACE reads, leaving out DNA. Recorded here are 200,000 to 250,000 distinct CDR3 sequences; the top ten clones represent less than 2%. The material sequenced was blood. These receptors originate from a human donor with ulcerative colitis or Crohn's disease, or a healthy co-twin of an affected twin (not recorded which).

The CDR3 reads CASRDPGLNEQFF. V usage is TRBV5-1 and J usage is TRBJ2-1; TCRdb designates TRBD2, a call that cannot be tested without DNA. The germline V gene encodes CDR1 SGHRS and CDR2 YFSETQ. The CDR3 length is 13 residues.

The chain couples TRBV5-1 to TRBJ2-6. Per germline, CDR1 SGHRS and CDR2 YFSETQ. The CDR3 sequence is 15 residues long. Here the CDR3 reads CASSSEPSGANVLTF.

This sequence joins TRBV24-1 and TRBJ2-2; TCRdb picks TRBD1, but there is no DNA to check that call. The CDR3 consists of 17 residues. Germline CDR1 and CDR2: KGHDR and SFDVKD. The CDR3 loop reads CATSDYFGTVNTGELFF.

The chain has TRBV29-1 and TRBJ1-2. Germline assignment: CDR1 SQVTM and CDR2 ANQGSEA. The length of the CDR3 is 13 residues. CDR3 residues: CSVGTALHYGYTF.

The CDR3 spells CASSPGTGTGDTQYF. This chain links TRBV18 with TRBJ2-3; TCRdb calls TRBD1, which cannot be checked without DNA. The length of the CDR3 is 15 residues. In germline, CDR1 is KGHSH, CDR2 LQKENI.

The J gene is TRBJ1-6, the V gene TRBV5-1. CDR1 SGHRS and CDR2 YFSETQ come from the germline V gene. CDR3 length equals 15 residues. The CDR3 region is CASSLAEGVESPLHF.

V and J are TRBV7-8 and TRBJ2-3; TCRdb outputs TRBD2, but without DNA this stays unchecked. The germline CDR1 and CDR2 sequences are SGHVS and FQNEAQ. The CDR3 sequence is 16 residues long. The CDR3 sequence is CASSTRGGSTYIAQYF.

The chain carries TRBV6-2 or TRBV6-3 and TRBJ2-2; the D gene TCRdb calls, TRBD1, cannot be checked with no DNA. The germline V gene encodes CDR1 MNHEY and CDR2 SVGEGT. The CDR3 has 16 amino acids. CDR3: CASSYGDSANTGELFF.

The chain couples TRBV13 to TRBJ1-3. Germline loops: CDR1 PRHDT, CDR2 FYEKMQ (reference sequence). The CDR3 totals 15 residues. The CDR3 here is CASSLGWGAGNTIYF.

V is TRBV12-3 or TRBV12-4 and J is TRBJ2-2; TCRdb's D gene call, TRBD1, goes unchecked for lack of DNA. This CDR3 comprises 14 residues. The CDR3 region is CASRGQGLTGELFF.

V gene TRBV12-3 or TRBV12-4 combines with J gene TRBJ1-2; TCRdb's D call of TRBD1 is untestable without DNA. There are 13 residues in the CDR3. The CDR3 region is CASSQTGNYGYTF.

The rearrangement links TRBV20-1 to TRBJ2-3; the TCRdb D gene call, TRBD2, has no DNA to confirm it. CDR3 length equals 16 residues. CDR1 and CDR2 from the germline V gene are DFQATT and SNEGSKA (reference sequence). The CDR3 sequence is CSARPPLAGGHDTQYF.

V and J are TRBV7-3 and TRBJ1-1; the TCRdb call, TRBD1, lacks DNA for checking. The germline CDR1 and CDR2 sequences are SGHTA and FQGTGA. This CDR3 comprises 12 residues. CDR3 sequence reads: CASSSPGHEAFF.

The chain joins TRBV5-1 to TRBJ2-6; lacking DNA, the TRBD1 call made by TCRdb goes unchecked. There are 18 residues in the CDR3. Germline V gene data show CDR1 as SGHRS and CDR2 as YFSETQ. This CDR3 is CASSLTPGGFIGANVLTF.

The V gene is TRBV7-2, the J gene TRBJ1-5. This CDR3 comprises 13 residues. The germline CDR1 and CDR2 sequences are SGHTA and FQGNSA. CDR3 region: CASSWKVGQPQHF.

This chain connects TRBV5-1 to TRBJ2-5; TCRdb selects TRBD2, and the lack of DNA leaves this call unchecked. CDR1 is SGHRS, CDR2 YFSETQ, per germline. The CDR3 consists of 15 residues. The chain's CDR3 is CASSLGARSQETQYF.

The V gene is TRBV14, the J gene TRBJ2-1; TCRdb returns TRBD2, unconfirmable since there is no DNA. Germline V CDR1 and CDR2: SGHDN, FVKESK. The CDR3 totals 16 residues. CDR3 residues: CASSLMGLAGYNEQFF.

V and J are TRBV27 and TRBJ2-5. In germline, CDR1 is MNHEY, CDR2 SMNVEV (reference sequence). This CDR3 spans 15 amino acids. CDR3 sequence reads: CASSLLPDTQETQYF.

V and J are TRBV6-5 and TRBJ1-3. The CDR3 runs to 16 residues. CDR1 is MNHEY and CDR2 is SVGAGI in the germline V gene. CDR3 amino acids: CASSYTRQISGNTIYF.

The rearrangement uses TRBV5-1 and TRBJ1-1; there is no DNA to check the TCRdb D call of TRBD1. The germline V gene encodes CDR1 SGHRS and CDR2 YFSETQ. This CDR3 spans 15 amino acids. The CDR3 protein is CASSLADRGPTEAFF.

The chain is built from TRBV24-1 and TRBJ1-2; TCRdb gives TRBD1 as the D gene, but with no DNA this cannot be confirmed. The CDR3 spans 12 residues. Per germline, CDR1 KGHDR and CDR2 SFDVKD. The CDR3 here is CATATGSYGYTF.

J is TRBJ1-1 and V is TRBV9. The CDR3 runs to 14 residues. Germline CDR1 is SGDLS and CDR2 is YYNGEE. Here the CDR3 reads CASSGTDGNTEAFF.

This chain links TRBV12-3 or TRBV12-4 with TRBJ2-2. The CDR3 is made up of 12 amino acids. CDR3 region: CASRVGTGELFF.

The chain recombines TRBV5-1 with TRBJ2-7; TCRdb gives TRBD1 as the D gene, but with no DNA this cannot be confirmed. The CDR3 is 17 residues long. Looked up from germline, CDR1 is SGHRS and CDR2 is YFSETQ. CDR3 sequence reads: CASSWTLPGKVGYEQYF.

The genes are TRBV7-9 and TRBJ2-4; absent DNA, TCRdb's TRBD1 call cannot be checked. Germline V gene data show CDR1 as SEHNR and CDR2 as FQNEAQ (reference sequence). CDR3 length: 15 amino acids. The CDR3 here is CASSPPRTGENIQYF.

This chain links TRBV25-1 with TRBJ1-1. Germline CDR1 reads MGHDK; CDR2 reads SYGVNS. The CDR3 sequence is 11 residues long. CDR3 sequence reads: CASLMNTEAFF.